This T cell receptor (beta chain) emerged from a study of T cells after yellow fever vaccination. Study findings and constraints: Booster sampling recovered most clones from primary vaccination (under 97% CD4, around 88% CD8).

This CDR3 is built from 15 residues. In germline, CDR1 is SGHDT, CDR2 YYEEEE. The V gene lost 7 bases and the J gene lost 0 bases, with 17 bases spanning the gap. As TCR cDNA was made by 5'RACE template switching, a universal primer site and UMIs were added. MiXCR was run by TCRdb on the 5' RACE reads, yielding one entry per CDR3 protein. Among 150,000 or so distinct CDR3 sequences listed, more than 5.5% were seen once. Regarding this clonotype: The antigen is not known.

This clonotype was sampled from a man between 18 and 35 years old who received the YFV17D yellow fever vaccine. Material: CD4+ T cells sorted from PBMCs, obtained 4 to 6 days after the first yellow fever vaccination. The chain couples TRBV5-6 to TRBJ2-7, with D possibly TRBD1 on 5 matching bases. The CDR3 region has the DNA TGTGCCAGCGTGGGGCTCCTCTCGAGCTCCTACGAGCAGTACTTC. Its translation is CASVGLLSSSYEQYF.